Each of the 25 T cell receptor beta chains below was sequenced from the same sample in a study of blood T cell repertoires in COVID-19 (dated by TCRdb to 2020 to 2022). Libraries were made using the immunoSEQ multiplex PCR assay. The table comes from immuneACCESS by way of TCRdb, which keeps in-frame sequences with V and J called. Part of the clones is missing from these tables; in studies checked, under half for an unresolved V gene and the rest for unknown reasons. Counted in this sample were 350,000 to 400,000 clones; approximately 86% of them appeared once. The leading ten clones occupy just over 7% of the sample. The sample taken for sequencing was peripheral blood. The source of these receptors is a woman between 55 and 75 years old with COVID-19, enrolled during active disease.

The CDR3 DNA is TGTGCCAGCAGCGTAGGGCAGGCCCGGTACAATGAGCAGTTCTTC. This encodes CASSVGQARYNEQFF. The rearrangement joins TRBV9 to TRBJ2-1; D call uncertain. From germline, CDR1 is SGDLS and CDR2 YYNGEE. This CDR3 is built from 15 residues. Trimming pared 0 bases from V and 4 bases from J, leaving 11 bases between.

This chain connects TRBV7-3 to TRBJ2-6, with a possible D match to TRBD2 (5 bases). CDR3 length: 15 residues. V gave up 4 bases and J gave up 3 bases, with 10 bases separating them. Germline CDR1 is SGHTA and CDR2 is FQGTGA. The CDR3, as DNA: TGTGCCAGCAGCTCAAACGGGGTTGGGGCCAACGTCCTGACTTTC. Translation: CASSSNGVGANVLTF.

The chain has TRBV5-4 and TRBJ1-1; 9 bases match TRBD1. This CDR3 contains 13 residues. The germline V gene has CDR1 SGHNT and CDR2 YYREEE (reference sequence). The trim removed 4 bases at V and 4 bases at J, leaving 2 bases unmatched. CDR3 nucleotide sequence: TGTGCCAGCAGCACGACAGGGGGCACTGAAGCTTTCTTT. Translated: CASSTTGGTEAFF.

This rearrangement joins TRBV6-5 to TRBJ1-2; D call uncertain. This CDR3 has 14 amino acids. V gave up 0 bases and J gave up 4 bases, with 9 bases separating them. Per germline, CDR1 MNHEY and CDR2 SVGAGI. The CDR3 DNA reads TGTGCCAGCAGTTACTCCGAGGGCGTCTATGGCTACACCTTC. It specifies CASSYSEGVYGYTF.

The J gene is TRBJ2-3, the V gene TRBV6-5; tentative D call: TRBD1 (6 bases). CDR1 and CDR2 (germline): MNHEY, SVGAGI. This CDR3 region has 13 residues. V was clipped by 6 bases and J by 9 bases, with 16 bases between them. The CDR3 here is CASRYNRDTTQYF. For the CDR3, the DNA is TGTGCCAGCAGGTACAACCGGGACACAACGCAGTATTTT.

The chain is built from TRBV18 and TRBJ1-1; D may be TRBD1 (6 bases). Germline V gives CDR1 KGHSH, CDR2 LQKENI. V was trimmed by 1 base and J by 3 bases, leaving 18 bases between them. The CDR3 sequence is 17 residues long. The CDR3 sequence: CASSPRLGRGGDTEAFF. DNA of the CDR3: TGTGCCAGCTCACCACGTTTGGGGAGAGGGGGAGACACTGAAGCTTTCTTT.

V is TRBV2 and J is TRBJ1-6; D is possibly TRBD1 (5 bases). CDR3 length: 14 amino acids. The germline V gene encodes CDR1 SNHLY and CDR2 FYNNEI. Trimming left V 6 bases short and J 11 bases short, with 17 bases between. In DNA form, the CDR3 reads TGTGCCAGCAGCCGGGACTCCCCTCAGGCACCCCTCCACTTT. Encoded protein: CASSRDSPQAPLHF. Filled out from reference TRBV2 and TRBJ1-6, the complete variable domain reads EPEVTQTPSHQVTQMGQEVILRCVPISNHLYFYWYRQILGQKVEFLVSFYNNEISEKSEIFDDQFSVERPDGSNFTLKIRSTKLEDSAMYFCASSRDSPQAPLHFGNGTRLTVT.

As concerns this clone: Other DNA sequences from this sample encode an identical CDR3 as well. This chain joins TRBV7-2 and TRBJ2-1, with 8 bases aligning to TRBD1. Trimming took 4 bases from V and 2 from J; bases not matched to a gene: 4. This CDR3 spans 15 amino acids. CDR1 and CDR2 (germline): SGHTA, FQGNSA. The CDR3 sequence is CASSSGQGAYNEQFF. The CDR3 coding sequence is TGTGCCAGCAGCTCTGGACAGGGCGCCTACAATGAGCAGTTCTTC.

Details on this clone: This sample also contains other DNA sequences that code for the same CDR3. The chain couples TRBV29-1 to TRBJ2-7; D is undetermined. Between the trimmed V and J ends, which lost 4 bases and 2 bases, there was a span of 6 bases. Germline loops: CDR1 SQVTM, CDR2 ANQGSEA. The CDR3 extends over 11 amino acids. DNA for the CDR3: TGCAGCGTTGCCGGAGCCTACGAGCAGTACTTC. This gives the protein CSVAGAYEQYF.

The chain couples TRBV3-1 (or the pseudogene TRBV3-2) to TRBJ2-7; D not resolved. V was cut by 1 base and J by 2 bases, with 6 bases left in between. The V gene's germline CDR1 is LGHDT and CDR2 YNNKEL (reference sequence). The CDR3 covers 13 residues. CDR3 region: CASSQAQTYEQYF. The DNA for the CDR3 is TGTGCCAGCAGCCAAGCTCAGACCTACGAGCAGTACTTC.

This chain joins TRBV12-3 or TRBV12-4 and TRBJ1-3, with D perhaps matching TRBD1 (5 bases). The CDR3 extends over 13 amino acids. V lost 6 bases to trimming and J lost 9 bases, with 15 bases between them. The CDR3 DNA sequence: TGTGCCAGCAGCCTCAGGGTTAAGGGCACCATATATTTT. Translating it yields CASSLRVKGTIYF.

In regard to this clone: In the same sample, other DNA sequences code for this CDR3. This chain links TRBV6-5 with TRBJ1-1, with a weak D call TRBD1 (6 bases). With 2 bases removed from V and 2 bases from J, the gap between germline ends came to 9 bases. The V gene's germline CDR1 is MNHEY and CDR2 SVGAGI. The CDR3 has 14 residues. CDR3 bases: TGTGCCAGCAGTTACAGGGGGGGTAACACTGAAGCTTTCTTT. This sequence encodes CASSYRGGNTEAFF.

The genes are TRBV4-2 and TRBJ1-2; 7 bases line up with TRBD1. Per germline, CDR1 LGHNA and CDR2 YNFKEQ. The V and J ends lost 6 bases and 4 bases, in that order; junction bases with no gene match: 8. The CDR3 spans 14 residues. The CDR3, as DNA: TGTGCCAGCAGACCCCCGGGACAGAGCTATGGCTACACCTTC. It is translated as CASRPPGQSYGYTF.

The rearrangement links TRBV29-1 to TRBJ2-1, with D maybe TRBD2 (7 bases). The germline gives CDR1 SQVTM, CDR2 ANQGSEA. The length of the CDR3 is 15 residues. The V end lost 6 bases, the J end lost 4 bases, and 19 bases lay between the germline ends. CDR3 sequence reads: CSVQVGGETYNEQFF. The CDR3 region has the DNA TGCAGCGTCCAGGTAGGGGGGGAGACTTACAATGAGCAGTTCTTC.

This chain connects TRBV11-2 to TRBJ1-3; D unresolved. The CDR3 spans 17 residues. Germline V gene data show CDR1 as SGHAT and CDR2 as FQNNGV. V was shortened by 2 bases and J by 0 bases, with 14 bases between the two germline ends. CDR3 sequence reads: CASSLQLPAASGNTIYF. The DNA for the CDR3 is TGTGCCAGCAGCTTACAGCTACCGGCGGCCTCTGGAAACACCATATATTTT. The whole variable domain, filled in from reference TRBV11-2 and TRBJ1-3, reads EAGVAQSPRYKIIEKRQSVAFWCNPISGHATLYWYQQILGQGPKLLIQFQNNGVVDDSQLPKDRFSAERLKGVDSTLKIQPAKLEDSAVYLCASSLQLPAASGNTIYFGEGSWLTVV.

The chain is built from TRBV11-2 and TRBJ2-1, with 15 nucleotides matching TRBD2. J gave up 0 bases and V 5 bases, and 8 bases lay outside the gene matches. Germline-derived CDR1 and CDR2 are SGHAT and FQNNGV. The CDR3 has 19 amino acids. DNA of the CDR3: TGTGCCAGCAGCGGGCGGACTAGCGGGGGGGAGAGCTCCTACAATGAGCAGTTCTTC. The encoded protein is CASSGRTSGGESSYNEQFF.

The chain recombines TRBV5-6 with TRBJ2-2, with D maybe TRBD2 (6 bases). The CDR3 is made up of 14 amino acids. The V gene's germline CDR1 is SGHDT and CDR2 YYEEEE. Trimming removed 0 bases at V and 6 bases at J, with 9 bases between. CDR3 loop: CASSLGTGAGELFF. The CDR3 nucleotides are TGTGCCAGCAGCTTGGGGACGGGGGCCGGGGAGCTGTTTTTT. Together with reference TRBV5-6 and TRBJ2-2, the CDR3 gives the full variable domain: DAGVTQSPTHLIKTRGQQVTLRCSPKSGHDTVSWYQQALGQGPQFIFQYYEEEERQRGNFPDRFSGHQFPNYSSELNVNALLLGDSALYLCASSLGTGAGELFFGEGSRLTVL.

The CDR3 sequence is CASSRGQGGSNQPQHF. In DNA form, the CDR3 reads TGTGCCAGCAGCAGAGGGCAGGGGGGTAGCAATCAGCCCCAGCATTTT. The chain joins TRBV21-1 to TRBJ1-5; TRBD1 is the table's D call and was not checked against the DNA. TRBV21-1 is given as a pseudogene. The CDR3 loop spans 16 amino acids.

This rearrangement joins TRBV27 to TRBJ1-2; TRBD1 matches at 10 bases. Trimming removed 6 bases from V and 5 bases from J; junction bases left unmatched: 3. CDR1 is MNHEY and CDR2 is SMNVEV in the germline V gene (reference sequence). CDR3 length equals 13 residues. The CDR3 spells CASRPGQGYGYTF. The CDR3 region has the DNA TGTGCCAGCAGGCCGGGACAGGGGTATGGCTACACCTTC.

The V call is TRBV12-3 or TRBV12-4, the J call TRBJ1-2; D not resolved. This CDR3 comprises 13 residues. Deletions cut 1 base from V and 2 bases from J, with 5 bases between. CDR3: CASSLVANYGYTF. The CDR3 DNA is TGTGCCAGCAGTTTAGTGGCAAACTATGGCTACACCTTC.

The V gene is TRBV13, the J gene TRBJ1-2; possible D gene TRBD1, 6 bases. This CDR3 contains 16 residues. Germline V gives CDR1 PRHDT, CDR2 FYEKMQ (reference sequence). V was shortened by 0 bases and J by 8 bases, with 19 bases between the two germline ends. CDR3 protein: CASSLGRSQGPEGYTF. CDR3 sequence (DNA): TGTGCCAGCAGCTTAGGCCGTTCGCAGGGGCCAGAGGGCTACACCTTC.

The J gene is TRBJ1-6, the V gene TRBV2, with a tentative D call TRBD1 (6 bases). The germline CDR1 and CDR2 sequences are SNHLY and FYNNEI. The V gene lost 6 bases and the J gene lost 5 bases, with 11 bases spanning the gap. This CDR3 comprises 14 residues. The DNA of the CDR3 is TGTGCCAGCAGAGAACAGGGTAATAATTCACCCCTCCACTTT. Its translation is CASREQGNNSPLHF.

The V call is TRBV29-1, the J call TRBJ2-7; D may be TRBD1 (6 bases). Germline V lookup: CDR1 SQVTM, CDR2 ANQGSEA. Trimming stripped 7 bases from V and 0 bases from J, with 10 bases between. The CDR3 is 12 residues long. The CDR3 spells CSAQDSSYEQYF. DNA for the CDR3: TGCAGCGCCCAGGACAGCTCCTACGAGCAGTACTTC.

This clone showed up just once. The chain links TRBV9 to TRBJ1-1, with 10 bases lining up with TRBD1. V lost 8 bases to trimming and J lost 4 bases; unmatched junction nucleotides: 5. The CDR3 loop spans 13 amino acids. CDR1 is SGDLS, CDR2 YYNGEE, per germline. Here the CDR3 reads CASGTGVSTEAFF. In DNA form, the CDR3 reads TGTGCCAGTGGGACAGGGGTGAGCACTGAAGCTTTCTTT.

The J gene is TRBJ1-6, the V gene TRBV7-2, with unresolved D. Germline CDR1 reads SGHTA; CDR2 reads FQGNSA. Between the trimmed V and J ends, which lost 1 base and 0 bases, there was a span of 10 bases. This CDR3 is 17 amino acids long. The CDR3 protein is CASSLDIIGSYNSPLHF. For the CDR3, the DNA is TGTGCCAGCAGCTTAGATATTATCGGCTCCTATAATTCACCCCTCCACTTT.